The 13 T cell receptor beta chains reported below all come from one sample, sequenced in a study of shared clonotypes between healthy human individuals. The protocol was immunoSEQ multiplex PCR, while the TCRdb copy is restricted to in-frame clones and leaves out a portion. Of roughly 2,300,000 clones in the sample, less than 95% are singletons; the top ten hold 0.37%. Sequencing was performed on naive CD4+ T cells from PBMCs. The subset: CD45RA+ positively selected. The origin of the receptors is a man aged 18 to 29 in good health. Some clones in this sample may be carry-over from other donors' samples.

J is TRBJ1-1 and V is TRBV18, with 11 bases aligning to TRBD1. The CDR3 is 17 amino acids. J gave up 4 bases and V 3 bases, and 10 bases lay outside the gene matches. Germline CDR1 is KGHSH and CDR2 is LQKENI. The CDR3 here is CASSPRPQGTGGTEAFF. The CDR3 DNA reads TGTGCCAGCTCACCCCGTCCGCAGGGGACAGGGGGCACTGAAGCTTTCTTT.

The CDR3 sequence is CASSPPGQGALKQYF. The CDR3, as DNA: TGTGCCAGCAGTCCGCCGGGACAGGGGGCGCTTAAGCAGTACTTC. The chain uses TRBV28 and TRBJ2-7, with 12 bases lining up with TRBD1. In germline, CDR1 is MDHEN, CDR2 SYDVKM. This CDR3 region has 15 residues. V dropped 5 bases and J dropped 8; count of bases not matched to a gene: 10.

V usage is TRBV6-5 and J usage is TRBJ1-4; D unclear. The CDR3 is 15 residues long. Germline V gene lookup returns CDR1 MNHEY and CDR2 SVGAGI. V was shortened by 6 bases and J by 0 bases, with 11 bases between the two germline ends. CDR3 sequence (DNA): TGTGCCAGCAGCGCCAGACCAGCAACTAATGAAAAACTGTTTTTT. Translating gives CASSARPATNEKLFF.

The chain recombines TRBV5-6 with TRBJ2-1; TRBD2 agrees at 7 bases. V gave up 0 bases and J gave up 3 bases; unmatched junction bases: 12. Germline V gene sequence: CDR1 SGHDT, CDR2 YYEEEE. The CDR3 has 18 residues. CDR3 loop: CASSLELGRLAHYNEQFF. Written as DNA, the CDR3 is TGTGCCAGCAGCTTGGAGTTGGGTCGACTAGCCCACTACAATGAGCAGTTCTTC.

V is TRBV5-1 and J is TRBJ2-5; the D gene is possibly TRBD1 (6 bases). This CDR3 is built from 14 residues. Trimming removed 4 bases at V and 2 bases at J, with 12 bases between. Germline V lookup: CDR1 SGHRS, CDR2 YFSETQ. As DNA, the CDR3 is TGCGCCAGCAGCCGAAAAGGACAGCAAGAGACCCAGTACTTC. Protein sequence: CASSRKGQQETQYF. Combining the CDR3 with reference TRBV5-1 and TRBJ2-5 gives the whole variable domain KAGVTQTPRYLIKTRGQQVTLSCSPISGHRSVSWYQQTPGQGLQFLFEYFSETQRNKGNFPGRFSGRQFSNSRSEMNVSTLELGDSALYLCASSRKGQQETQYFGPGTRLLVL.

This chain links TRBV10-1 with TRBJ2-7; 10 bases map to TRBD2. Losses at the gene ends were 5 bases for V and 7 bases for J; bases not matched to a gene: 11. The CDR3 is 15 amino acids. Looked up from germline, CDR1 is WNHNN and CDR2 is SYGVQD (reference sequence). The CDR3 bases are TGCGCCAGCAGTCTGAGCGGGAGGGCCGCCGGGGAGCAGTACTTC. Protein product: CASSLSGRAAGEQYF.

The genes are TRBV19 and TRBJ2-1, with D perhaps matching TRBD2 (5 bases). The CDR3 contains 16 residues. CDR1 is LNHDA, CDR2 SQIVND, per germline (reference sequence). V was pared by 0 bases and J by 8 bases, with 17 bases between. CDR3 in DNA: TGTGCCAGTAGTATAGATGGAGCTGGGAGTAGGTATGAGCAGTTCTTC. This gives the protein CASSIDGAGSRYEQFF. Using reference TRBV19 and TRBJ2-1 for the parts outside the CDR3, the full variable domain is DGGITQSPKYLFRKEGQNVTLSCEQNLNHDAMYWYRQDPGQGLRLIYYSQIVNDFQKGDIAEGYSVSREKKESFPLTVTSAQKNPTAFYLCASSIDGAGSRYEQFFGPGTRLTVL.

As to this clone: Other DNA sequences in this sample translate to the same CDR3. This chain links TRBV5-1 with TRBJ2-2; D gene unclear. The V gene's germline CDR1 is SGHRS and CDR2 YFSETQ. CDR3 size: 13 residues. V gave up 0 bases and J gave up 8 bases, with 8 bases separating them. The DNA of the CDR3 is TGCGCCAGCAGCTTGGATCCGGCGGGGGAGCTGTTTTTT. Translated, it gives CASSLDPAGELFF.

The chain carries TRBV7-2 and TRBJ2-5; no clear D. CDR3 length: 12 amino acids. The V gene lost 5 bases and the J gene lost 3 bases, with 7 bases spanning the gap. Germline CDR1 SGHTA, CDR2 FQGNSA. CDR3 protein: CASSQWKETQYF. The CDR3 DNA is TGTGCCAGCAGCCAGTGGAAAGAGACCCAGTACTTC.

The V and J genes are TRBV7-2 and TRBJ2-1; TRBD2 matches 9 bases. CDR3 length: 18 residues. Losses at the gene ends were 3 bases for V and 6 bases for J; bases not matched to a gene: 15. From germline, CDR1 is SGHTA and CDR2 FQGNSA. This CDR3 is CASSLLKVDSGSINEQFF. As DNA, the CDR3 is TGTGCCAGCAGCTTGTTGAAGGTAGATAGCGGGAGTATCAATGAGCAGTTCTTC.

V gene TRBV29-1 combines with J gene TRBJ2-2; TRBD2 matches 12 bases. There are 16 residues in the CDR3. The V segment lost 1 base and the J segment 7 bases; nucleotides outside the gene matches: 7. Germline V lookup: CDR1 SQVTM, CDR2 ANQGSEA. As DNA, the CDR3 is TGCAGCGTTGAAGTAGGGCTAGCGGGAGGGAGCGGGGAGCTGTTTTTT. It yields the protein CSVEVGLAGGSGELFF.

This chain links TRBV5-1 with TRBJ2-1; 12 bases map to TRBD1. The CDR3 runs 14 residues. Looked up from germline, CDR1 is SGHRS and CDR2 is YFSETQ. Trimming removed 4 bases from V and 10 bases from J; junction bases left unmatched: 6. Written as DNA, the CDR3 is TGCGCCAGCAGCCGGGACAGGGGGCGGTTGGAGCAGTTCTTC. This encodes CASSRDRGRLEQFF.

Worth noting for this clone: Other DNA sequences from this sample encode an identical CDR3 as well. The V call is TRBV5-1, the J call TRBJ2-7; possible D gene TRBD2, 6 bases. The germline CDR1 and CDR2 sequences are SGHRS and YFSETQ. V shed 2 bases and J shed 5 bases, with 8 bases lying between them. This CDR3 comprises 12 residues. As DNA, the CDR3 is TGCGCCAGCAGCTTTGGCGGGAACGAGCAGTACTTC. Residues: CASSFGGNEQYF.